This note documents a single TCR beta chain sequence. Its antigen is unknown. TCRdb reanalysed the 5' RACE reads using MiXCR and keeps one entry per CDR3 protein. The data show around 770,000 distinct CDR3 sequences, around 20% seen once. The data originate from a study of CD8 T cells in ankylosing spondylitis. General study results and limits: Matched synovial fluid from ankylosing spondylitis patients was reported to be enriched for disease-linked clones. Characteristic of ankylosing spondylitis blood, it appeared, was a TCR beta motif comprising eight highly homologous variants. Disease-linked clones proved CD8+ and comparatively uncommon in peripheral blood.

Sequencing was carried out using blood, either unsorted or a sorted T cell fraction (not recorded which). This receptor was taken from a male donor with ankylosing spondylitis.

The DNA for the CDR3 is TGTGCCAGCAGTGAATGGGCGGGAGGTGCCAACGAGCAGTACTTC. Translation: CASSEWAGGANEQYF. The genes are TRBV6-1 and TRBJ2-7; 8 bases are a match to TRBD2. Germline V gene sequence: CDR1 MNHNS, CDR2 SASEGT. CDR3 length equals 15 residues. V was clipped by 2 bases and J by 5 bases; unmatched bases: 8.